This TCR beta chain was observed in a study of OX40 agonist ivuxolimab in advanced cancers. The wider study: From about 23 to 85 years was the age range, with a mean of around 57 years, and about 78% were male. The study, taken as a whole, reports: Both blood CD4+ and CD8+ T cells showed clonal growth by week 6 at 0.1 to 3.0 mg/kg. Partial responders receiving 0.1-3.0 mg/kg showed among the lowest clonal expansion. Some nonresponders additionally presented with little normalized T-cell clonal expansion.

Method: immunoSEQ multiplex PCR; TCRdb's copy keeps in-frame clones and lacks some. The sample holds about 80,000 clones; just under 85% are singletons and the top ten take 20% to 25%. The CDR3 runs 15 residues. Trimming took 0 bases from V and 0 from J, leaving 10 bases between them. Germline V lookup: CDR1 SGHNT, CDR2 YYREEE (reference sequence). This clone was detected only once. Its antigen remains unidentified. The sample consisted of CD4+ or CD8+ T cells sorted from blood, taken in a trial of the OX40 agonist ivuxolimab. The chain couples TRBV5-4 to TRBJ2-7; D remains ambiguous. The TCR sequence derives from an adult with an advanced solid tumor such as melanoma, head and neck, liver or kidney cancer. The CDR3 protein is CASSLGGFDSYEQYF. The DNA for the CDR3 is TGTGCCAGCAGCTTGGGGGGTTTTGACTCCTACGAGCAGTACTTC.